These 25 T cell receptor beta chains share one sample of origin, sequenced in a study of T cells in localized non-small cell lung cancer. Repertoires were generated with immunoSEQ multiplex PCR, while TCRdb's copy carries only in-frame clones and drops some. The repertoire includes approximately 30,000 clones, 88% of them detected once, and around 4% sits in the top ten. This material consisted of peripheral blood mononuclear cells, taken before any cancer treatment. These receptors were collected from a woman aged 40 to 75 with stage III lung adenocarcinoma.

This rearrangement joins TRBV4-3 to TRBJ1-2, with TRBD1 matching 10 bases. The CDR3 is 16 amino acids. CDR1 is LGHNA and CDR2 is YSLEER in the germline V gene. V shed 0 bases and J 7 bases; nucleotides not matched to a gene: 8. The CDR3 sequence: CASSQDRDRGLVGYTF. CDR3 DNA sequence: TGCGCCAGCAGCCAAGATCGAGACAGGGGGCTGGTTGGCTACACCTTC.

The chain has TRBV19 and TRBJ2-5; TRBD1 or TRBD2 may be the D gene (6 bases each). In germline, CDR1 is LNHDA, CDR2 SQIVND (reference sequence). The CDR3 extends over 14 amino acids. The V gene lost 6 bases and the J gene lost 5 bases, with 16 bases spanning the gap. The CDR3 nucleotides read TGTGCCAGTAGCCGGACAAGGGGGGAGGAGACCCAGTACTTC. It translates to CASSRTRGEETQYF.

V gene TRBV7-3 combines with J gene TRBJ1-1, with D uncertain. Germline CDR1 reads SGHTA; CDR2 reads FQGTGA. V lost 3 bases and J lost 1, with 12 bases in between. The CDR3 covers 15 residues. CDR3 residues: CASSLSEGRNTEAFF. The CDR3 DNA sequence: TGTGCCAGCAGCTTGTCGGAAGGGAGGAACACTGAAGCTTTCTTT.

The J gene is TRBJ2-1, the V gene TRBV5-1; D might be TRBD1 or TRBD2, each matching 5 bases. Trimming removed 3 bases at V and 6 bases at J, with 7 bases between. Germline CDR1 is SGHRS and CDR2 is YFSETQ. The CDR3 loop spans 12 amino acids. CDR3 in DNA: TGCGCCAGCAGCTGGGACCTCAATGAGCAGTTCTTC. Translating it yields CASSWDLNEQFF.

V is TRBV2 and J is TRBJ1-4, with D perhaps TRBD1 (5 bases). This CDR3 comprises 13 residues. The germline V gene has CDR1 SNHLY and CDR2 FYNNEI. The V end lost 4 bases, the J end lost 7 bases, and 10 bases lay between the germline ends. The CDR3 nucleotides read TGTGCCAGCAGTGGGGGCAGGAGTGAAAAACTGTTTTTT. Its protein product is CASSGGRSEKLFF. Filled out from reference TRBV2 and TRBJ1-4, the complete variable domain reads EPEVTQTPSHQVTQMGQEVILRCVPISNHLYFYWYRQILGQKVEFLVSFYNNEISEKSEIFDDQFSVERPDGSNFTLKIRSTKLEDSAMYFCASSGGRSEKLFFGSGTQLSVL.

J is TRBJ1-1 and V is TRBV19; D is unclear. Germline CDR1 is LNHDA and CDR2 is SQIVND (reference sequence). The CDR3 loop spans 13 amino acids. V lost 2 bases and J 3 bases, leaving 7 bases between the germline ends. CDR3 nucleotide sequence: TGTGCCAGTAGTATAATGACGGACACTGAAGCTTTCTTT. It translates to CASSIMTDTEAFF.

The chain joins TRBV2 to TRBJ1-3, with unresolved D. Looked up from germline, CDR1 is SNHLY and CDR2 is FYNNEI. Trimming stripped 2 bases from V and 8 bases from J, with 7 bases between. The CDR3 contains 12 residues. CDR3 protein: CASSEMGDTIYF. The CDR3 DNA reads TGTGCCAGCAGTGAAATGGGCGACACCATATATTTT.

The count of this clone is one. This chain joins TRBV27 and TRBJ1-4; no clear D gene. This CDR3 contains 14 residues. Trimming left V 6 bases short and J 0 bases short, with 8 bases between. Germline CDR1 reads MNHEY; CDR2 reads SMNVEV (reference sequence). The CDR3 DNA sequence: TGTGCCAGCAGGGGAGTTGCAACTAATGAAAAACTGTTTTTT. It translates to CASRGVATNEKLFF. Full variable domain (remainder filled in from reference TRBV27 and TRBJ1-4): EAQVTQNPRYLITVTGKKLTVTCSQNMNHEYMSWYRQDPGLGLRQIYYSMNVEVTDKGDVPEGYKVSRKEKRNFPLILESPSPNQTSLYFCASRGVATNEKLFFGSGTQLSVL.

The rearrangement joins TRBV29-1 to TRBJ2-1; 14 nucleotides line up with TRBD2. CDR3 length: 17 residues. V gave up 4 bases and J gave up 0 bases; unmatched junction bases: 5. Germline CDR1 SQVTM, CDR2 ANQGSEA. CDR3 nucleotides: TGCAGCGTTGCCGGGACTAGCGGGAGCGGCTCCTACAATGAGCAGTTCTTC. Translated: CSVAGTSGSGSYNEQFF.

V and J are TRBV7-9 and TRBJ2-6, with TRBD2 matching 12 bases. The CDR3 runs 18 residues. Germline V gives CDR1 SEHNR, CDR2 FQNEAQ (reference sequence). The V segment lost 5 bases and the J segment 2 bases; nucleotides outside the gene matches: 7. The CDR3 sequence is CASSQGLAGGTGANVLTF. For the CDR3, the DNA is TGTGCCAGCAGCCAGGGACTAGCGGGCGGAACTGGGGCCAACGTCCTGACTTTC.

The gene calls are TRBV6-6 and TRBJ2-3; 9 nucleotides align to TRBD1. This CDR3 spans 15 amino acids. Trimming removed 6 bases from V and 0 bases from J; junction bases left unmatched: 4. Germline lookup yields CDR1 MNHNY and CDR2 SVGAGI (reference sequence). The CDR3 sequence is CASSSGQGSTDTQYF. The CDR3 DNA sequence: TGTGCCAGCAGCTCCGGACAGGGGAGCACAGATACGCAGTATTTT.

The genes are TRBV30 and TRBJ2-3; D may be TRBD1 (5 bases). This CDR3 region has 13 residues. Trimming took 4 bases from V and 7 from J, leaving 15 bases between them. Germline V gene data show CDR1 as GTSNPN and CDR2 as SVGIG (reference sequence). CDR3 bases: TGTGCCTGGAATCTGAATCAGGGAAATACGCAGTATTTT. This codes for CAWNLNQGNTQYF.

The rearrangement uses TRBV10-1 and TRBJ1-1; possibly TRBD1 for D (5 bases). The V gene's germline CDR1 is WNHNN and CDR2 SYGVQD (reference sequence). V was cut by 7 bases and J by 1 base, with 10 bases left in between. CDR3 size: 13 residues. Here the CDR3 reads CASTRQTNTEAFF. CDR3 bases: TGCGCCAGCACCCGACAGACGAACACTGAAGCTTTCTTT.

This clone was observed a single time. The rearrangement uses TRBV15 and TRBJ2-7, with D perhaps being TRBD1 or TRBD2 (5 bases each). Trimming stripped 5 bases from V and 7 bases from J, with 12 bases between. This CDR3 spans 12 amino acids. Germline V gene lookup returns CDR1 LNHNV and CDR2 YYDKDF (reference sequence). The CDR3 spells CATSQGRGEQYF. In DNA, the CDR3 is TGTGCCACCAGCCAGGGAAGAGGGGAGCAGTACTTC.

This chain links TRBV13 with TRBJ2-7, with unresolved D. The germline gives CDR1 PRHDT, CDR2 FYEKMQ (reference sequence). The ends were cut back, 3 bases at V and 4 bases at J, with 13 bases in the middle. CDR3 size: 14 residues. The chain's CDR3 is CASSFARYSYEQYF. CDR3 nucleotide sequence: TGTGCCAGCAGCTTTGCCCGTTACTCTTACGAGCAGTACTTC.

The rearrangement joins TRBV5-6 to TRBJ2-7; 9 positions match TRBD2. There are 15 residues in the CDR3. Germline CDR1 and CDR2: SGHDT and YYEEEE. Losses at the gene ends were 1 base for V and 3 bases for J; bases not matched to a gene: 5. As DNA, the CDR3 is TGTGCCAGCAGCTTGCCGCTAGCGGGAAACTACGAGCAGTACTTC. Residues: CASSLPLAGNYEQYF.

This clone was seen just once. V gene TRBV9 combines with J gene TRBJ2-1; possibly TRBD2 for D (5 bases). This CDR3 is 16 amino acids long. Trimming took off 0 bases at V and 0 bases at J, with 10 bases between the two ends. From germline, CDR1 is SGDLS and CDR2 YYNGEE. CDR3 in amino acids: CASSVGGSASYNEQFF. The DNA for the CDR3 is TGTGCCAGCAGCGTAGGGGGTAGCGCCTCCTACAATGAGCAGTTCTTC. The full variable domain, completed using reference TRBV9 and TRBJ2-1, is DSGVTQTPKHLITATGQRVTLRCSPRSGDLSVYWYQQSLDQGLQFLIQYYNGEERAKGNILERFSAQQFPDLHSELNLSSLELGDSALYFCASSVGGSASYNEQFFGPGTRLTVL.

CDR3 DNA sequence: TGTGCCAGCAGCTTAACGGGAGAGCAATATGGCTACACCTTC. It specifies CASSLTGEQYGYTF. The V gene is TRBV11-2, the J gene TRBJ1-2; D unresolved. The V gene's germline CDR1 is SGHAT and CDR2 FQNNGV. The CDR3 consists of 14 residues. V was pared by 2 bases and J by 5 bases, with 12 bases between.

The V gene is TRBV19, the J gene TRBJ1-5; D possibly corresponds to TRBD1 (5 bases). V was cut by 5 bases and J by 7 bases, with 12 bases left in between. CDR1 and CDR2 from the germline V gene are LNHDA and SQIVND (reference sequence). The CDR3 extends over 13 amino acids. CDR3 in DNA: TGTGCCAGTAGTCCGCAGGGAAGGCAGCCCCAGCATTTT. Translating gives CASSPQGRQPQHF. Full variable domain (outside the CDR3, taken from reference TRBV19 and TRBJ1-5): DGGITQSPKYLFRKEGQNVTLSCEQNLNHDAMYWYRQDPGQGLRLIYYSQIVNDFQKGDIAEGYSVSREKKESFPLTVTSAQKNPTAFYLCASSPQGRQPQHFGDGTRLSIL.

The chain has TRBV6-1 and TRBJ2-2, with D unclear. The CDR3 is 13 residues long. CDR1 and CDR2 (germline): MNHNS, SASEGT. Trimming removed 6 bases from V and 8 bases from J, with 13 bases in between. The CDR3, as DNA: TGTGCCAGCAGCGCCGGTAGTTCGGGGGAGCTGTTTTTT. Translation: CASSAGSSGELFF.

The chain carries TRBV30 and TRBJ2-5; D is unresolved. V was clipped by 0 bases and J by 5 bases, with 10 bases between them. The CDR3 is made up of 13 amino acids. Germline CDR1 and CDR2: GTSNPN and SVGIG (reference sequence). The CDR3, as DNA: TGTGCCTGGAGTGTACGTTCCCCCGAGACCCAGTACTTC. It is translated as CAWSVRSPETQYF.

This sequence joins TRBV27 and TRBJ2-3; 8 nucleotides match TRBD2. The CDR3 extends over 16 amino acids. The junction had 7 bases not matched to a gene; V was cut back by 5 bases and J by 0 bases. CDR1 and CDR2 (germline): MNHEY, SMNVEV (reference sequence). CDR3 in amino acids: CASSPGPGGSTDTQYF. CDR3 DNA sequence: TGTGCCAGCAGTCCAGGCCCGGGAGGGAGCACAGATACGCAGTATTTT.

The CDR3 loop reads CASSPGASPLHF. The CDR3 DNA reads TGTGCCAGCTCACCAGGCGCCTCACCCCTCCACTTT. The chain uses TRBV18 and TRBJ1-6; D unresolved. The germline V and J ends were trimmed by 2 bases and 10 bases, with 6 bases remaining between them. Germline loops: CDR1 KGHSH, CDR2 LQKENI. The CDR3 spans 12 residues.

This clone was seen only once. The chain couples TRBV5-4 to TRBJ2-2; TRBD1 agrees at 8 bases. This CDR3 is built from 15 residues. V trimming: 9 bases; J trimming: 3 bases; junction bases outside the gene matches: 10. Germline V gives CDR1 SGHNT, CDR2 YYREEE (reference sequence). The CDR3 DNA sequence: TGTGCCACCCTCACGGACAGGGAATACACCGGGGAGCTGTTTTTT. Residues: CATLTDREYTGELFF. The full variable domain, rest sourced from reference TRBV5-4 and TRBJ2-2, is ETGVTQSPTHLIKTRGQQVTLRCSSQSGHNTVSWYQQALGQGPQFIFQYYREEENGRGNFPPRFSGLQFPNYSSELNVNALELDDSALYLCATLTDREYTGELFFGEGSRLTVL.

The V call is TRBV6-4, the J call TRBJ1-3; D unclear. From germline, CDR1 is MRHNA and CDR2 SNTAGT. The CDR3 has 14 amino acids. V lost 6 bases and J lost 0, with 9 bases in between. CDR3 protein: CASRMYLSGNTIYF. CDR3 DNA: TGTGCCAGCAGGATGTACCTCTCTGGAAACACCATATATTTT.